Below are 11 T cell receptor beta chains sequenced from a single sample in a study of graft-versus-host responses after intestinal transplantation. These TCRs are of unknown antigen specificity. Libraries were prepared by immunoSEQ multiplex PCR; TCRdb keeps only in-frame clonotypes and omits some of them. The top ten clones hold almost 2.5% of a sample with roughly 50,000 clones, roughly 91% of them seen once. The sample in question was unstimulated CD4+ T cells sorted from spleen or lymph node cells, obtained before transplant. These receptors came from a human donor who was the organ donor for an intestinal transplant.

The V and J genes are TRBV30 and TRBJ1-6, with 7 bases matching TRBD1. Trimming cost V 4 bases and J 7 bases; bases outside gene matches: 7. The germline V gene has CDR1 GTSNPN and CDR2 SVGIG (reference sequence). This CDR3 has 14 residues. The CDR3 protein is CAWKIQGINSPLHF. DNA for the CDR3: TGTGCCTGGAAAATACAGGGGATAAATTCACCCCTCCACTTT.

The chain's CDR3 is CASSLVEGFEAFF. The CDR3 region has the DNA TGTGCCAGCAGCCTGGTTGAGGGGTTCGAAGCTTTCTTT. This sequence joins TRBV11-3 and TRBJ1-1; a weak D match, TRBD1 (5 bases). The V and J ends lost 5 bases and 8 bases respectively, with 15 bases between them. CDR3 length: 13 residues. The germline V gene encodes CDR1 SGHNT and CDR2 YENEEA.

The chain has TRBV7-2 and TRBJ2-2, with D uncertain. The CDR3 totals 11 residues. Per germline, CDR1 SGHTA and CDR2 FQGNSA. V lost 5 bases to trimming and J lost 8 bases, with 6 bases between them. CDR3 coding DNA: TGTGCCAGCAGCCCGCCGGGGGAGCTGTTTTTT. Its protein is CASSPPGELFF.

This sequence joins TRBV7-9 and TRBJ2-3; 10 positions match TRBD2. Per the germline V gene, CDR1 is SEHNR and CDR2 is FQNEAQ (reference sequence). V shed 2 bases, J shed 1 base, and the junction held 0 bases outside the gene matches. The CDR3 length is 15 residues. CDR3 bases: TGTGCCAGCAGCTTACTAGCGGGAGGCACAGATACGCAGTATTTT. It codes for CASSLLAGGTDTQYF.

J is TRBJ2-3 and V is TRBV11-3; no reliable D call. V was shortened by 6 bases and J by 4 bases, with 11 bases between the two germline ends. The CDR3 has 13 residues. Germline CDR1 is SGHNT and CDR2 is YENEEA. The CDR3 coding sequence is TGTGCCAGCAGTCAAGACACCTCAGATACGCAGTATTTT. This sequence encodes CASSQDTSDTQYF.

Here the CDR3 reads CASSFGTSGSTDTQYF. For the CDR3, the DNA is TGCGCCAGCAGCTTTGGGACTAGCGGGAGCACAGATACGCAGTATTTT. The chain carries TRBV5-1 and TRBJ2-3; 12 bases fit TRBD2. V was pared by 2 bases and J by 0 bases, with 1 base of the junction left unmatched. Germline V CDR1 and CDR2: SGHRS, YFSETQ. The CDR3 is made up of 16 amino acids.

The genes are TRBV19 and TRBJ2-5; D is uncertain. Trimming pared 5 bases from V and 2 bases from J, leaving 9 bases between. Germline V gene data show CDR1 as LNHDA and CDR2 as SQIVND (reference sequence). The CDR3 contains 13 residues. The chain's CDR3 is CASSQNLQETQYF. In nucleotides, the CDR3 is TGTGCCAGTAGTCAGAACCTACAAGAGACCCAGTACTTC.

The chain links TRBV4-2 to TRBJ2-7; D may be TRBD1 (5 bases). CDR1 LGHNA and CDR2 YNFKEQ come from the germline V gene. The CDR3 is 13 residues long. V was clipped by 2 bases and J by 3 bases, with 8 bases between them. The CDR3 spells CASSQPGNYEQYF. As DNA, the CDR3 is TGTGCCAGCAGCCAACCAGGGAACTACGAGCAGTACTTC.

This chain uses TRBV5-1 with TRBJ2-6; D call uncertain. CDR1 and CDR2 (germline): SGHRS, YFSETQ. V was cut by 0 bases and J by 0 bases, with 4 bases left in between. This CDR3 comprises 15 residues. The CDR3 region has the DNA TGCGCCAGCAGCTTGGGGAGCTCTGGGGCCAACGTCCTGACTTTC. It translates to CASSLGSSGANVLTF.

Written as DNA, the CDR3 is TGTGCCAGTAGTATGGAGGGGGCGCGTGAGCAGTTCTTC. It yields the protein CASSMEGAREQFF. The rearrangement joins TRBV19 to TRBJ2-1, with D possibly TRBD1 on 7 matching bases. CDR1 is LNHDA, CDR2 SQIVND, per germline (reference sequence). CDR3 length: 13 residues. With 3 bases removed from V and 9 bases from J, the gap between germline ends came to 12 bases.

This clone was seen once. The rearrangement links TRBV29-1 to TRBJ1-4, with 7 bases identical to TRBD1. Germline values: CDR1 SQVTM, CDR2 ANQGSEA. Trimming took 4 bases from V and 7 from J; bases not matched to a gene: 0. The CDR3 runs 11 residues. The CDR3 coding sequence is TGCAGCGTTGGACAGGGTGAAAAACTGTTTTTT. It translates to CSVGQGEKLFF.